The 26 T cell receptor beta chains listed next were all sequenced from one sample in a study of T cells in localized non-small cell lung cancer. This table comes from immunoSEQ multiplex PCR, and its TCRdb copy is limited to in-frame clones, with some not included. The data hold about 24,000 clones, with about 92% observed a single time. The sequenced sample was peripheral blood, obtained before any cancer treatment. The source of these receptors is a man aged 35 to 69 with stage III squamous cell lung carcinoma.

This chain links TRBV5-6 with TRBJ2-3; D not certain. The V gene lost 3 bases and the J gene lost 4 bases, with 15 bases spanning the gap. Germline V gives CDR1 SGHDT, CDR2 YYEEEE. This CDR3 has 15 residues. CDR3 sequence (DNA): TGTGCCAGCAGCTATCCGGTCCCTGCGGCAGATACGCAGTATTTT. Amino acids: CASSYPVPAADTQYF.

CDR3 nucleotides: TGTGCCACCAGCAGCCGCTCCGTGGGGGGCACAGATACGCAGTATTTT. This codes for CATSSRSVGGTDTQYF. The V gene is TRBV15, the J gene TRBJ2-3; the D call may be TRBD1 or TRBD2 (5 bases each). Trimming pared 3 bases from V and 1 base from J, leaving 14 bases between. Germline loops: CDR1 LNHNV, CDR2 YYDKDF (reference sequence). The CDR3 length is 16 residues.

This sequence joins TRBV30 and TRBJ1-2; perhaps TRBD1 as D (6 bases). CDR1 is GTSNPN, CDR2 SVGIG, per germline (reference sequence). This CDR3 region has 13 residues. V lost 2 bases, J lost 4 bases, and 11 bases lay in between. CDR3 protein: CAWSSRTAYGYTF. For the CDR3, the DNA is TGTGCCTGGAGTTCCCGGACAGCCTATGGCTACACCTTC.

The rearrangement uses TRBV19 and TRBJ1-4, with TRBD1 matching 9 bases. CDR3 length: 15 amino acids. With V trimmed by 4 bases and J by 7 bases, 7 bases remained unmatched. CDR1 and CDR2 from the germline V gene are LNHDA and SQIVND (reference sequence). The CDR3 DNA follows: TGTGCCAGTAGTAAAAACAGGGGGCGCCGTGAAAAACTGTTTTTT. Translation gives CASSKNRGRREKLFF.

The J gene is TRBJ2-7, the V gene TRBV7-5; the table names TRBD1, a call not compared with the DNA. TRBV7-5 is given as a pseudogene. The CDR3 is 15 residues long. CDR3 in DNA: TGTGCCAGCAGCTTAGCGATTGGGCAGCCAGACGAGCAGTACTTC. This codes for CASSLAIGQPDEQYF.

The CDR3 protein is CSVSRGRSDTQYF. The CDR3 DNA reads as TGCAGCGTTTCGAGGGGGAGGTCAGATACGCAGTATTTT. The J gene is TRBJ2-3, the V gene TRBV29-1; D tentatively fits TRBD1 or TRBD2 (6 bases each). CDR1 is SQVTM and CDR2 is ANQGSEA in the germline V gene. This CDR3 contains 13 residues. Trimming took off 5 bases at V and 4 bases at J, with 13 bases between the two ends.

The genes are TRBV7-6 and TRBJ2-3; D is perhaps TRBD2 (7 bases). V was trimmed by 4 bases and J by 0 bases, leaving 20 bases between them. The CDR3 is 18 residues long. Per the germline V gene, CDR1 is SGHVS and CDR2 is FNYEAQ. CDR3 in amino acids: CASSSPTRGGTSTDTQYF. In DNA form, the CDR3 reads TGTGCCAGCAGCTCCCCCACGAGGGGGGGAACCAGCACAGATACGCAGTATTTT.

The chain has TRBV19 and TRBJ1-5; unclear D gene. CDR3 size: 15 residues. Germline CDR1 and CDR2: LNHDA and SQIVND (reference sequence). Deletions cut 5 bases from V and 1 base from J, with 12 bases between. CDR3 DNA sequence: TGTGCCAGTAGTCCCGGACGGGCAAGCAATCAGCCCCAGCATTTT. This sequence encodes CASSPGRASNQPQHF.

This rearrangement joins TRBV2 to TRBJ2-7; the D is unclear. Germline V gene lookup returns CDR1 SNHLY and CDR2 FYNNEI. The CDR3 contains 12 residues. The V end was cut by 7 bases, the J end by 2 bases, with 9 bases between. CDR3 bases: TGTGCCAGCAAGCCGGATACCTACGAGCAGTACTTC. This encodes CASKPDTYEQYF.

The CDR3 DNA follows: TGTGCCAGCTCACCAGCAGGGACCAACACTGAAGCTTTCTTT. Its translation is CASSPAGTNTEAFF. The rearrangement uses TRBV18 and TRBJ1-1; maybe TRBD1 (5 bases). This CDR3 is 14 amino acids long. The V gene lost 2 bases and the J gene lost 2 bases, with 9 bases spanning the gap. Germline CDR1 and CDR2: KGHSH and LQKENI.

This chain connects TRBV6-8 to TRBJ2-1, with 10 nucleotides matching TRBD2. Trimming at V came to 5 bases and at J to 8 bases, leaving 18 bases not matched to a gene. CDR1 is MNHGY and CDR2 is SAAAGT in the germline V gene. This CDR3 has 18 residues. As DNA, the CDR3 is TGTGCCAGCAGTGAGCCGGGACTAGCGAGGGGAGGGAACGATGAGCAGTTCTTC. Its translation: CASSEPGLARGGNDEQFF.

The CDR3 coding sequence is TGTGCCAGCGGCTGGGGATGGTATCCCCAAAATGAAAAACTGTTTTTT. Its translation is CASGWGWYPQNEKLFF. This sequence joins TRBV21-1 and TRBJ1-4. TRBV21-1 is a pseudogene segment. The CDR3 sequence is 16 residues long.

This sequence joins TRBV19 and TRBJ2-5; 10 bases fit TRBD1. Germline assignment: CDR1 LNHDA and CDR2 SQIVND (reference sequence). With V trimmed by 3 bases and J by 5 bases, 3 bases remained unmatched. This CDR3 has 14 amino acids. The CDR3, as DNA: TGTGCCAGTAGTATGACAGGGGGCTTTGAGACCCAGTACTTC. Residues: CASSMTGGFETQYF.

The chain couples TRBV4-3 to TRBJ2-3; D gene unclear. Deletions cut 0 bases from V and 10 bases from J, with 17 bases between. The length of the CDR3 is 15 residues. CDR1 and CDR2 from the germline V gene are LGHNA and YSLEER. The CDR3 sequence: CASSQDLSGFESQYF. For the CDR3, the DNA is TGCGCCAGCAGCCAAGATCTGTCCGGGTTTGAGTCGCAGTATTTT.

V is TRBV18 and J is TRBJ1-2; D unclear. With 2 bases removed from V and 2 bases from J, the gap between germline ends came to 6 bases. CDR1 and CDR2 (germline): KGHSH, LQKENI. The CDR3 is 13 amino acids. This CDR3 is CASSPSQNYGYTF. The CDR3 DNA is TGTGCCAGCTCACCATCACAGAACTATGGCTACACCTTC. Supplemented by reference TRBV18 and TRBJ1-2, the full variable domain reads NAGVMQNPRHLVRRRGQEARLRCSPMKGHSHVYWYRQLPEEGLKFMVYLQKENIIDESGMPKERFSAEFPKEGPSILRIQQVVRGDSAAYFCASSPSQNYGYTFGSGTRLTVV.

This chain joins TRBV28 and TRBJ1-1, with D uncertain. CDR3 length: 11 residues. Germline loops: CDR1 MDHEN, CDR2 SYDVKM. The V end was cut by 5 bases, the J end by 8 bases, with 9 bases between. CDR3 nucleotide sequence: TGTGCCAGCAGTGGGAGCTTCGAAGCTTTCTTT. Protein product: CASSGSFEAFF.

V gene TRBV14 combines with J gene TRBJ1-2, with 7 bases matching TRBD1. Germline CDR1 is SGHDN and CDR2 is FVKESK. The CDR3 runs 14 residues. V gave up 4 bases and J gave up 7 bases; unmatched junction bases: 9. The CDR3 is CASSPDRVKSGYTF. CDR3 bases: TGTGCCAGCAGCCCCGACAGGGTAAAGAGTGGCTACACCTTC.

The chain links TRBV28 to TRBJ1-4; no clear D. The germline V and J ends were trimmed by 2 bases and 7 bases, with 11 bases remaining between them. The CDR3 is 14 residues long. Germline V gene sequence: CDR1 MDHEN, CDR2 SYDVKM. In DNA form, the CDR3 reads TGTGCCAGCAGTTTACGTCTCGGTAGTGAAAAACTGTTTTTT. Protein: CASSLRLGSEKLFF.

The chain combines TRBV20-1 with TRBJ1-2; D is possibly TRBD1 (6 bases). This CDR3 comprises 11 residues. Trimming removed 3 bases from V and 6 bases from J, with 8 bases in between. Germline values: CDR1 DFQATT, CDR2 SNEGSKA (reference sequence). CDR3 region: CSASPGDGYTF. The CDR3 region has the DNA TGCAGTGCTAGTCCAGGGGATGGCTACACCTTC.

The chain joins TRBV6-1 to TRBJ1-1; maybe TRBD1 (6 bases). CDR3 length equals 13 residues. The V end was cut by 6 bases, the J end by 2 bases, with 10 bases between. Germline V gives CDR1 MNHNS, CDR2 SASEGT. CDR3 amino acids: CASRSQGNTEAFF. The CDR3 DNA sequence: TGTGCCAGCAGATCACAGGGAAACACTGAAGCTTTCTTT.

The J gene is TRBJ2-5, the V gene TRBV7-9; 7 bases fit TRBD1. In germline, CDR1 is SEHNR, CDR2 FQNEAQ (reference sequence). The CDR3 runs to 14 residues. V dropped 5 bases and J dropped 1; count of bases not matched to a gene: 4. CDR3 sequence (DNA): TGTGCCAGCAGCACCTACAGGGGCCAAGAGACCCAGTACTTC. It yields the protein CASSTYRGQETQYF.

The chain combines TRBV4-1 with TRBJ2-7; the D gene is possibly TRBD2 (6 bases). Germline V gene data show CDR1 as MGHRA and CDR2 as YSYEKL. V was shortened by 0 bases and J by 6 bases, with 9 bases between the two germline ends. There are 13 residues in the CDR3. The CDR3 DNA reads as TGCGCCAGCAGCCAAGACGGGGGTTTCGAGCAGTACTTC. Its translation: CASSQDGGFEQYF.

The J gene is TRBJ1-1, the V gene TRBV5-1; 10 bases match TRBD1. Looked up from germline, CDR1 is SGHRS and CDR2 is YFSETQ. There are 15 residues in the CDR3. Losses at the gene ends were 4 bases for V and 4 bases for J; bases not matched to a gene: 7. The CDR3 sequence is CASSPAGTGATEAFF. The CDR3 DNA follows: TGCGCCAGCAGCCCGGCCGGGACAGGGGCCACTGAAGCTTTCTTT.

This chain uses TRBV6-5 with TRBJ1-1; D gene uncertain. The length of the CDR3 is 16 residues. The V end lost 0 bases, the J end lost 2 bases, and 13 bases lay between the germline ends. Germline assignment: CDR1 MNHEY and CDR2 SVGAGI. CDR3: CASSYSMGRRNTEAFF. The CDR3 DNA reads as TGTGCCAGCAGTTACTCGATGGGGAGGAGAAACACTGAAGCTTTCTTT.

The gene calls are TRBV7-7 and TRBJ2-5; 7 bases map to TRBD1. CDR1 and CDR2 from the germline V gene are SSHAT and FNYEAQ (reference sequence). V was clipped by 1 base and J by 5 bases; unmatched bases: 4. The CDR3 runs 14 residues. DNA of the CDR3: TGTGCCAGCAGCTTAGGGACAGGCCGGGAGACCCAGTACTTC. This gives the protein CASSLGTGRETQYF.

The chain is built from TRBV7-2 and TRBJ2-4; 9 nucleotides match TRBD1. V shed 7 bases, J shed 8 bases, and the junction held 6 bases outside the gene matches. Looked up from germline, CDR1 is SGHTA and CDR2 is FQGNSA. CDR3 length: 13 residues. In DNA, the CDR3 is TGTGCCAGCAACACAGGGGGCGGGGACATTCAGTACTTC. It codes for CASNTGGGDIQYF.